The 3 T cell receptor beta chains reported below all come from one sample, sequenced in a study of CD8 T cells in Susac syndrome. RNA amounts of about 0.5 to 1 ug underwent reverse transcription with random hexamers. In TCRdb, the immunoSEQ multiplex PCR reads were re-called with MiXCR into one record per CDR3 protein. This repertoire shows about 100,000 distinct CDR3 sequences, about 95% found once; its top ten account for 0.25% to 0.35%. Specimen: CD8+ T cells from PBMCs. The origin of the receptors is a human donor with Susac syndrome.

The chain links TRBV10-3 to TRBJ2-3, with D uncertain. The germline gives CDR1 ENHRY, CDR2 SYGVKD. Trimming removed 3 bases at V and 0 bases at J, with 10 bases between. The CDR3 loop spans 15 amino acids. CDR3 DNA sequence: TGTGCCATCAGTGATTTGCAGTCTAGCACAGATACGCAGTATTTT. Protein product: CAISDLQSSTDTQYF.

CDR3 sequence (DNA): TGTGCCAGTCGTTTGGGGCAGTTCTACGAGCAGTACTTC. Protein sequence: CASRLGQFYEQYF. The V call is TRBV6-5, the J call TRBJ2-7, with D perhaps matching TRBD1 (5 bases). Germline V gene data show CDR1 as MNHEY and CDR2 as SVGAGI. The V and J ends lost 9 bases and 3 bases respectively, with 15 bases between them. The CDR3 totals 13 residues.

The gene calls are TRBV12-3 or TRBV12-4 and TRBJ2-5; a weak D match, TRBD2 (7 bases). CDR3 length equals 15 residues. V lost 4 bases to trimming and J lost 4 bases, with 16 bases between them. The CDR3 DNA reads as TGTGCCAGCAGTTCGGGGGGCACGATTAGAGAGACCCAGTACTTC. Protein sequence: CASSSGGTIRETQYF.